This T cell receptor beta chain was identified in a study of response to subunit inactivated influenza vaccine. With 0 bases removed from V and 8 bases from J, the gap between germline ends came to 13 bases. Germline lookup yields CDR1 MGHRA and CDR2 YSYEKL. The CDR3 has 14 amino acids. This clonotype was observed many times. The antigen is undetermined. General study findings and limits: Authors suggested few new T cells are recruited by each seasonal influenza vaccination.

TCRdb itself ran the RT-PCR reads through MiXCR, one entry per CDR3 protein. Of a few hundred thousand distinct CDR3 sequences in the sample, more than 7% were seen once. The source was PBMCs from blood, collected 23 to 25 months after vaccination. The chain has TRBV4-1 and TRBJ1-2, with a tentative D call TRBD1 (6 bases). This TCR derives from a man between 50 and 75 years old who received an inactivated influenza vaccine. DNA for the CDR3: TGCGCCAGCAGCCAAGAACAGGGTATGGACGGCTACACCTTC. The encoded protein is CASSQEQGMDGYTF.